Presented here are 22 T cell receptor beta chains from one specimen sequenced in a study of blood T cells in healthy people across ages. Alongside a J-beta primer mix, a sample-barcoded 5' primer served in a second PCR lasting roughly 6 to 11 cycles. TCRdb processed the 5' RACE reads anew with MiXCR; each CDR3 protein has one entry. This sample has roughly 700,000 distinct CDR3 sequences, with about 52% found just once. Sequenced input: blood. Receptors originate from a woman in her fifties or sixties in good health.

This clonotype was seen ten or more times. The V gene is TRBV20-1, the J gene TRBJ2-1; no clear D gene. The DNA end lines up better with TRBJ2-7; the J call may be wrong. This CDR3 contains 14 residues. Per germline, CDR1 DFQATT and CDR2 SNEGSKA (reference sequence). CDR3 bases: TGCAGTGCCTTGACACCGAGCTCCTACAATGAGCAGTACTTC. This sequence encodes CSALTPSSYNEQYF.

The J gene is TRBJ1-1, the V gene TRBV20-1, with D perhaps matching TRBD1 (6 bases). Germline V gene data show CDR1 as DFQATT and CDR2 as SNEGSKA (reference sequence). V was trimmed by 2 bases and J by 0 bases, leaving 13 bases between them. This CDR3 is built from 15 residues. The CDR3 DNA sequence: TGCAGTGCTAGATCCCCACAGGGAATGAACACTGAAGCTTTCTTT. It codes for CSARSPQGMNTEAFF.

This clonotype came up a few times. J is TRBJ1-2 and V is TRBV6-1; D gene uncertain. Germline V lookup: CDR1 MNHNS, CDR2 SASEGT. V lost 3 bases and J lost 5, with 7 bases in between. The CDR3 covers 12 residues. In nucleotides, the CDR3 is TGTGCCAGCAGTGAGGCGGGGTATGGCTACACCTTC. Its protein is CASSEAGYGYTF.

The chain recombines TRBV7-9 with TRBJ2-5; tentative D call: TRBD1 (6 bases). Trimming shortened V by 6 bases and J by 4 bases, and 15 bases separated the two germline ends. Germline CDR1 SEHNR, CDR2 FQNEAQ (reference sequence). The CDR3 runs to 14 residues. CDR3 sequence (DNA): TGTGCCAGCAGTATAACAGGGAAGTCAGAGACCCAGTACTTC. Its translation: CASSITGKSETQYF.

The table lists this clonotype with a count of one. The chain joins TRBV20-1 to TRBJ2-1; the match to TRBD2 covers 8 bases. J was trimmed by 5 bases and V by 6 bases; bases with no gene match: 15. The CDR3 has 16 amino acids. CDR1 is DFQATT, CDR2 SNEGSKA, per germline (reference sequence). The CDR3 here is CSAPSTSGSHHNEQFF. Written as DNA, the CDR3 is TGCAGTGCACCGTCTACCAGCGGGAGTCACCACAATGAGCAGTTCTTC.

Only a few counts were recorded for this clonotype. V gene TRBV7-2 combines with J gene TRBJ2-5; D not certain. The CDR3 is 12 amino acids. From germline, CDR1 is SGHTA and CDR2 FQGNSA. Trimming took 7 bases from V and 7 from J, leaving 13 bases between them. Written as DNA, the CDR3 is TGTGCCAGCACCTCACCCGGCGGGACCCAGTACTTC. The encoded protein is CASTSPGGTQYF.

The chain carries TRBV27 and TRBJ2-7; D perhaps matches TRBD1 (6 bases). The V gene's germline CDR1 is MNHEY and CDR2 SMNVEV (reference sequence). V lost 3 bases to trimming and J lost 0 bases, with 9 bases between them. The CDR3 is made up of 14 amino acids. The DNA for the CDR3 is TGTGCCAGCAGTTTTGGGACAAGCTCCTACGAGCAGTACTTC. It yields the protein CASSFGTSSYEQYF.

Concerning this clonotype: The junction departs from germline at one end; a sequencing error may be responsible. The rearrangement joins TRBV4-3 to TRBJ1-5, with D unresolved. There are 15 residues in the CDR3. Per the germline V gene, CDR1 is LGHNA and CDR2 is YSLEER. DNA of the CDR3: TGCGCCAGCAGCCAAGAAATGGGAAGCAATCAACCCCAGCATTTT. Translating it yields CASSQEMGSNQPQHF.

The rearrangement links TRBV2 to TRBJ2-1; weak D call: TRBD1 (5 bases). V dropped 6 bases and J dropped 0 bases, with 9 bases sitting between them. The CDR3 consists of 14 residues. CDR1 and CDR2 from the germline V gene are SNHLY and FYNNEI. The CDR3 DNA follows: TGTGCCAGCAGACGGACAAGCTCCTACAATGAGCAGTTCTTC. Amino acid sequence: CASRRTSSYNEQFF. Looking up the rest from reference TRBV2 and TRBJ2-1 gives the full variable domain: EPEVTQTPSHQVTQMGQEVILRCVPISNHLYFYWYRQILGQKVEFLVSFYNNEISEKSEIFDDQFSVERPDGSNFTLKIRSTKLEDSAMYFCASRRTSSYNEQFFGPGTRLTVL.

V gene TRBV20-1 combines with J gene TRBJ2-7, with 9 bases aligning to TRBD2. The CDR3 totals 14 residues. The V gene's germline CDR1 is DFQATT and CDR2 SNEGSKA (reference sequence). J was trimmed by 7 bases and V by 0 bases; bases with no gene match: 7. The CDR3 DNA sequence: TGCAGTGCTAGAGACGGACTAGCGTTCAATGAGCAGTACTTC. It encodes CSARDGLAFNEQYF.

The chain couples TRBV20-1 to TRBJ2-3; 7 positions agree with TRBD1. CDR3 size: 12 residues. Germline V CDR1 and CDR2: DFQATT, SNEGSKA (reference sequence). V gave up 2 bases and J gave up 14 bases; unmatched junction bases: 10. CDR3 sequence: CSARPGQGEWYF. The CDR3 nucleotides are TGCAGTGCTAGACCCGGCCAGGGGGAATGGTATTTT.

A single count supports this clonotype. V is TRBV5-1 and J is TRBJ2-1; D is uncertain. Germline CDR1 and CDR2: SGHRS and YFSETQ. This CDR3 region has 13 residues. The V end lost 5 bases, the J end lost 7 bases, and 13 bases lay between the germline ends. CDR3 coding DNA: TGCGCCAGCAGTCCCATGGTTATTAATGAGCAGTTCTTC. This encodes CASSPMVINEQFF.

This clonotype has just a few counts. This chain connects TRBV9 to TRBJ2-6; no definite D call. There are 17 residues in the CDR3. The V gene lost 0 bases and the J gene lost 0 bases, with 10 bases spanning the gap. Per the germline V gene, CDR1 is SGDLS and CDR2 is YYNGEE. The CDR3: CASSVGNFGSGANVLTF. CDR3 nucleotides: TGTGCCAGCAGCGTAGGCAACTTCGGCTCTGGGGCCAACGTCCTGACTTTC. The complete variable domain, with remaining parts taken from reference TRBV9 and TRBJ2-6, reads DSGVTQTPKHLITATGQRVTLRCSPRSGDLSVYWYQQSLDQGLQFLIQYYNGEERAKGNILERFSAQQFPDLHSELNLSSLELGDSALYFCASSVGNFGSGANVLTFGAGSRLTVL.

The chain couples TRBV13 to TRBJ2-3; 9 nucleotides agree with TRBD2. This CDR3 has 15 residues. The germline CDR1 and CDR2 sequences are PRHDT and FYEKMQ (reference sequence). J was trimmed by 3 bases and V by 4 bases; bases with no gene match: 5. CDR3 nucleotide sequence: TGTGCCAGCAGCTCTCGAGGACTAGCGACAGATACGCAGTATTTT. Translating it yields CASSSRGLATDTQYF. Full variable domain (remainder filled in from reference TRBV13 and TRBJ2-3): AAGVIQSPRHLIKEKRETATLKCYPIPRHDTVYWYQQGPGQDPQFLISFYEKMQSDKGSIPDRFSAQQFSDYHSELNMSSLELGDSALYFCASSSRGLATDTQYFGPGTRLTVL.

The gene calls are TRBV6-2 or TRBV6-3 and TRBJ2-7; no definite D call. CDR3 length equals 12 residues. The germline gives CDR1 MNHEY, CDR2 SVGEGT. Trimming took off 6 bases at V and 9 bases at J, with 15 bases between the two ends. The CDR3 nucleotides read TGTGCCAGCAGCCCCGGGTCGTACTCGCAGTACTTC. This encodes CASSPGSYSQYF.

This clonotype was detected ten times or more. The J gene is TRBJ1-6, the V gene TRBV10-3; perhaps TRBD1 as D (6 bases). Trimming removed 10 bases at V and 9 bases at J, with 16 bases between. Looked up from germline, CDR1 is ENHRY and CDR2 is SYGVKD. The length of the CDR3 is 13 residues. The CDR3 coding sequence is TGTGCCACCGGCCAGGGGTTGGCTTCACCCCTCCACTTT. Protein sequence: CATGQGLASPLHF.

The chain joins TRBV27 to TRBJ2-7, with D perhaps TRBD1 (7 bases). V was cut by 5 bases and J by 8 bases, with 16 bases left in between. CDR1 and CDR2 from the germline V gene are MNHEY and SMNVEV (reference sequence). CDR3 size: 13 residues. The CDR3 region is CASSTNQGGKQYF. CDR3 sequence (DNA): TGTGCCAGCAGTACGAATCAGGGGGGAAAGCAGTACTTC.

This clonotype has just a few counts. V is TRBV7-2 and J is TRBJ2-4; a possible D gene is TRBD1 (6 bases). The tail of the sequence fits TRBJ2-7 better, so the J call may be wrong. Germline CDR1 reads SGHTA; CDR2 reads FQGNSA. CDR3 length: 13 residues. The CDR3 reads CASSVRGLYEQYF. The CDR3 DNA sequence: TGTGCCAGCAGCGTCAGGGGTCTCTACGAGCAGTACTTC.

In its sample, this clonotype was seen a few times. This chain links TRBV2 with TRBJ1-2; D is possibly TRBD1 (6 bases). There are 14 residues in the CDR3. The germline gives CDR1 SNHLY, CDR2 FYNNEI. Trimming took 7 bases from V and 4 from J, leaving 16 bases between them. CDR3 loop: CASIQGDYVYGYTF. CDR3 sequence (DNA): TGTGCCAGCATACAGGGAGATTATGTCTATGGCTACACCTTC.

The CDR3 reads CATQEAGTEAFF. In DNA, the CDR3 is TGTGCCACGCAGGAAGCGGGCACTGAAGCTTTCTTT. The chain joins TRBV6-2 or TRBV6-3 to TRBJ1-1; D remains ambiguous. In germline, CDR1 is MNHEY, CDR2 SVGEGT. V lost 10 bases to trimming and J lost 4 bases, with 13 bases between them. The CDR3 totals 12 residues.

This chain joins TRBV20-1 and TRBJ2-1; 8 positions match TRBD2. CDR1 is DFQATT and CDR2 is SNEGSKA in the germline V gene (reference sequence). The ends lost 2 bases at V and 4 bases at J; junction bases unmatched: 4. The CDR3 covers 14 residues. The CDR3 reads CSARPREVYNEQFF. For the CDR3, the DNA is TGCAGTGCTAGACCGCGGGAGGTGTACAATGAGCAGTTCTTC.

This clonotype appeared many times. The genes are TRBV7-2 and TRBJ2-1; D is unresolved. The CDR3 has 13 residues. Looked up from germline, CDR1 is SGHTA and CDR2 is FQGNSA. Trimming pared 0 bases from V and 6 bases from J, leaving 6 bases between. The CDR3 bases are TGTGCCAGCAGCTTAGCGCACAGCAATGAGCAGTTCTTC. Its protein is CASSLAHSNEQFF.